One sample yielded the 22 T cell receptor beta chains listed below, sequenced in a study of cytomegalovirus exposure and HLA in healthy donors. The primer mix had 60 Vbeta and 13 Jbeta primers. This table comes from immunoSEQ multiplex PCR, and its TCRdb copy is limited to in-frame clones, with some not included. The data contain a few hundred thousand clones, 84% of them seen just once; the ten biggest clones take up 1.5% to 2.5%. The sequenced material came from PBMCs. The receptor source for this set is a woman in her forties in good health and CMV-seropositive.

The CDR3 region is CASILAGGPYEQYF. The CDR3 bases are TGTGCCAGCATCCTAGCGGGAGGGCCGTACGAGCAGTACTTC. This chain uses TRBV2 with TRBJ2-7; TRBD2 aligns across 12 bases. Germline assignment: CDR1 SNHLY and CDR2 FYNNEI. V dropped 7 bases and J dropped 4; count of bases not matched to a gene: 5. CDR3 length equals 14 residues.

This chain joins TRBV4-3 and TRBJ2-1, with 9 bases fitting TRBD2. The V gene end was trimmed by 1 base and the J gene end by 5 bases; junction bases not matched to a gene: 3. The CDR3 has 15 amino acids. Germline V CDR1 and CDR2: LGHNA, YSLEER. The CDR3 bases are TGCGCCAGCAGCCAAGGACTAGCGGCCAACAATGAGCAGTTCTTC. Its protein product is CASSQGLAANNEQFF.

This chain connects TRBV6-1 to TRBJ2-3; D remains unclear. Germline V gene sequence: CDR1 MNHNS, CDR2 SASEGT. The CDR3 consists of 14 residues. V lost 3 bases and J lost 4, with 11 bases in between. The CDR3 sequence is CASSDSIAPDTQYF. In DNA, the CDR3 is TGTGCCAGCAGTGACTCGATAGCCCCAGATACGCAGTATTTT.

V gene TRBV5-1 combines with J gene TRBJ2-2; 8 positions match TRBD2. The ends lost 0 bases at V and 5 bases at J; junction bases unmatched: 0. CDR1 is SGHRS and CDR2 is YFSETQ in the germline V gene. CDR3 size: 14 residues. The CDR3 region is CASSLERGTGELFF. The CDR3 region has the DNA TGCGCCAGCAGCTTGGAGCGGGGGACCGGGGAGCTGTTTTTT. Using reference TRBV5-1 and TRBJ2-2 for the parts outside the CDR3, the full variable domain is KAGVTQTPRYLIKTRGQQVTLSCSPISGHRSVSWYQQTPGQGLQFLFEYFSETQRNKGNFPGRFSGRQFSNSRSEMNVSTLELGDSALYLCASSLERGTGELFFGEGSRLTVL.

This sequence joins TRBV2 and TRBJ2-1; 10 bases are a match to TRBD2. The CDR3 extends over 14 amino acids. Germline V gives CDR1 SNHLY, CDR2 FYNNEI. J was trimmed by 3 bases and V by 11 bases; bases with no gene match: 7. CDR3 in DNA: TGTGCCTTCCATAGCGGGAGGAACTACAATGAGCAGTTCTTC. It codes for CAFHSGRNYNEQFF. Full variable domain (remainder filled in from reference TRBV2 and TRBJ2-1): EPEVTQTPSHQVTQMGQEVILRCVPISNHLYFYWYRQILGQKVEFLVSFYNNEISEKSEIFDDQFSVERPDGSNFTLKIRSTKLEDSAMYFCAFHSGRNYNEQFFGPGTRLTVL.

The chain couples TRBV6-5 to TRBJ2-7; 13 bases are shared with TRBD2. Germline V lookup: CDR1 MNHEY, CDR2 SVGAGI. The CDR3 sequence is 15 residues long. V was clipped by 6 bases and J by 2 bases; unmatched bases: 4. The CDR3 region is CASRRGTSGTYEQYF. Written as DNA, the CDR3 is TGTGCCAGCAGGAGAGGGACTAGCGGGACCTACGAGCAGTACTTC.

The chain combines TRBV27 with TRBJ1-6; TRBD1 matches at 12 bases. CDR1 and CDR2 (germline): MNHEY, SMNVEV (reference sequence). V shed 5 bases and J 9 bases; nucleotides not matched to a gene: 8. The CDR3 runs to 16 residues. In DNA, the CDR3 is TGTGCCAGCAGTCCCCCGGGACAGGGGGCCAGTTCACCCCTCCACTTT. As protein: CASSPPGQGASSPLHF.

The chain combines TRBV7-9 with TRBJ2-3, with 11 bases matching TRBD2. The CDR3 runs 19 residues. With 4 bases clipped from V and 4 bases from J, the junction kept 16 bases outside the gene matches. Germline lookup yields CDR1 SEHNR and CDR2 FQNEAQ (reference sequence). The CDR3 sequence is CASSSDLQLAGVEADTQYF. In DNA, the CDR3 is TGTGCCAGCAGCTCCGACCTTCAACTAGCGGGAGTGGAAGCAGATACGCAGTATTTT.

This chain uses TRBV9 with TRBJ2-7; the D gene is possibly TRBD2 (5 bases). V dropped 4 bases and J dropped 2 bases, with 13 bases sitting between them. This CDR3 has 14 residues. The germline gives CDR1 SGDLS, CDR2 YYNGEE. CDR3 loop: CASSPQDFTYEQYF. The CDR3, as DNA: TGTGCCAGCAGCCCCCAGGACTTCACCTACGAGCAGTACTTC.

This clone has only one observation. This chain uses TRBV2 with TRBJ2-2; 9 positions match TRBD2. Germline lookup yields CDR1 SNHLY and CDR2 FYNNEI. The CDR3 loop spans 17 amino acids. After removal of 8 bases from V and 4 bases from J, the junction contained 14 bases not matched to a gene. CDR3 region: CASDRASGIGLTGELFF. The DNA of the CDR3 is TGTGCCAGCGATCGGGCTAGCGGGATCGGCCTCACCGGGGAGCTGTTTTTT.

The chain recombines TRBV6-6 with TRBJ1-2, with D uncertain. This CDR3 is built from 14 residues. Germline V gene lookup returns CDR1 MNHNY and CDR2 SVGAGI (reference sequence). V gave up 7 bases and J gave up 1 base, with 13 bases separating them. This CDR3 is CASTDSSHNYGYTF. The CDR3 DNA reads TGTGCCAGCACAGACTCGAGTCATAACTATGGCTACACCTTC.

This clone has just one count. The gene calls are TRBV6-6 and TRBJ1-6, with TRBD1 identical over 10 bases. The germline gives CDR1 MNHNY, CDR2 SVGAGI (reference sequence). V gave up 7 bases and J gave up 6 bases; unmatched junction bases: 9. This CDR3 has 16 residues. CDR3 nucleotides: TGTGCCAGCACCGCCCAGGGACAGGGGTTTAATTCACCCCTCCACTTT. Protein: CASTAQGQGFNSPLHF.

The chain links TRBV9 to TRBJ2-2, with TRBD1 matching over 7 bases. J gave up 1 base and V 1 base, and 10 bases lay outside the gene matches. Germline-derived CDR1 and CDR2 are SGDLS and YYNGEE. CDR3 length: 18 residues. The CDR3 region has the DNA TGTGCCAGCAGCGTACATACCTTCGGGACAGAGAACACCGGGGAGCTGTTTTTT. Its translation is CASSVHTFGTENTGELFF.

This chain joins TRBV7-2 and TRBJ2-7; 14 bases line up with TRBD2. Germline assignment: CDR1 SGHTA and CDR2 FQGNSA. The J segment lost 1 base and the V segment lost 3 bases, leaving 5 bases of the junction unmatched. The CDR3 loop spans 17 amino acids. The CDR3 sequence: CASSLGLAGAPSYEQYF. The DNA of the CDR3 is TGTGCCAGCAGCTTGGGACTAGCGGGAGCCCCGTCCTACGAGCAGTACTTC.

The CDR3 DNA reads TGCGCCAGCAGCCTTTTTATGGGGGGGGACACCGGGGAGCTGTTTTTT. Its translation: CASSLFMGGDTGELFF. This chain connects TRBV4-3 to TRBJ2-2, with 7 bases aligning to TRBD2. Germline CDR1 reads LGHNA; CDR2 reads YSLEER. This CDR3 contains 16 residues. The trim removed 4 bases at V and 3 bases at J, leaving 8 bases unmatched.

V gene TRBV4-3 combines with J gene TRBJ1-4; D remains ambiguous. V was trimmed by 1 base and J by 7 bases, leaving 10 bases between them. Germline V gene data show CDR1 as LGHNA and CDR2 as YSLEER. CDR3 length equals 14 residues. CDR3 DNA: TGCGCCAGCAGCCAAGTAGCTTCGGGTGAAAAACTGTTTTTT. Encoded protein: CASSQVASGEKLFF.

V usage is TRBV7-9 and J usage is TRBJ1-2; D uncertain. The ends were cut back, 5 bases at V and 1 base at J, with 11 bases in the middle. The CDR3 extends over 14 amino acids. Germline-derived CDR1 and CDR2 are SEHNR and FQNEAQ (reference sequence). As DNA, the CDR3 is TGTGCCAGCAGCAACCTTGGGAGTAACTATGGCTACACCTTC. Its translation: CASSNLGSNYGYTF.

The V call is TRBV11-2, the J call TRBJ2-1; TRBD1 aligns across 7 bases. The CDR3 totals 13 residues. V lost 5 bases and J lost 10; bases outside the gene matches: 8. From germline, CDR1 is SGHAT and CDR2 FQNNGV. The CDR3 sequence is CASSTSVTGEQFF. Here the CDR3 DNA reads TGTGCCAGCAGCACCTCCGTGACAGGGGAGCAGTTCTTC.

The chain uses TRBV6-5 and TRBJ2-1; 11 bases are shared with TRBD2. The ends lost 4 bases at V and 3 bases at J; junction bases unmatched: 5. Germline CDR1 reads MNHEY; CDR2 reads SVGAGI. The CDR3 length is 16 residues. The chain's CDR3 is CASSSGLAGHYNEQFF. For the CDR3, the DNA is TGTGCCAGCAGTTCAGGACTAGCGGGCCACTACAATGAGCAGTTCTTC.

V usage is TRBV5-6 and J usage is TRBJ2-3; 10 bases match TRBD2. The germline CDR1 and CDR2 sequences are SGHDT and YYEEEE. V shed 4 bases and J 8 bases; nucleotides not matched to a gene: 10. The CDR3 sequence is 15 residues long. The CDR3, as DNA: TGTGCCAGCAGCCCAACTAGCGGGGAAGGAGTTACGCAGTATTTT. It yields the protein CASSPTSGEGVTQYF.

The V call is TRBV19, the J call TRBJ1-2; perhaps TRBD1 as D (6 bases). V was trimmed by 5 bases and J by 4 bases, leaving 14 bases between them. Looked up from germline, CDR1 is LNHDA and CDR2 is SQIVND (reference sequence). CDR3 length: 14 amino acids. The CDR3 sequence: CASSYRVGGYGYTF. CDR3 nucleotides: TGTGCCAGTAGTTACAGGGTTGGAGGCTATGGCTACACCTTC.

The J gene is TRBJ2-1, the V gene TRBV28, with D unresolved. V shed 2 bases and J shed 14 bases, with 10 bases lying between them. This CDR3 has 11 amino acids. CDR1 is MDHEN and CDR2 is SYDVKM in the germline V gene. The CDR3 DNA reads TGTGCCAGCAGTTTAGGAGAGGAGAAGTTCTTC. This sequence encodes CASSLGEEKFF.